Each of the 25 T cell receptor beta chains below was sequenced from the same sample in a study of blood T cell repertoires in COVID-19. The method was immunoSEQ multiplex PCR; TCRdb's version includes in-frame clones alone and lacks a portion of them. The sample contains approximately 380,000 clones, 80% to 95% of which appear only once. Sequencing used PBMCs or T cells enriched from blood (not recorded which). All receptors derive from a woman between 35 and 50 years old who had been exposed to COVID-19.

CDR3 region: CASSGTRTGEQYF. DNA for the CDR3: TGTGCCAGTAGTGGGACACGCACGGGAGAGCAGTACTTC. V usage is TRBV27 and J usage is TRBJ2-7, with D possibly matching TRBD1 (6 bases). The ends were cut back, 9 bases at V and 7 bases at J, with 19 bases in the middle. CDR3 length equals 13 residues. Germline loops: CDR1 MNHEY, CDR2 SMNVEV (reference sequence).

This clone showed up just a few times. J is TRBJ2-1 and V is TRBV25-1; 10 bases are shared with TRBD2. Trimming took 3 bases from V and 6 from J; bases not matched to a gene: 8. CDR3 length: 16 amino acids. The germline gives CDR1 MGHDK, CDR2 SYGVNS. DNA of the CDR3: TGTGCCAGCAGTGATCTCCCACTAGCGGGAAGCAATGAGCAGTTCTTC. It is translated as CASSDLPLAGSNEQFF.

The V call is TRBV11-3, the J call TRBJ2-3, with TRBD2 matching over 14 bases. CDR1 is SGHNT and CDR2 is YENEEA in the germline V gene. The CDR3 runs 15 residues. Losses at the gene ends were 4 bases for V and 5 bases for J; bases not matched to a gene: 2. The CDR3 loop is CASSSGTSGRDTQYF. CDR3 bases: TGTGCCAGCAGCTCCGGGACTAGCGGGAGAGATACGCAGTATTTT.

J is TRBJ1-2 and V is TRBV6-6; 9 bases are shared with TRBD1. In germline, CDR1 is MNHNY, CDR2 SVGAGI (reference sequence). The CDR3 sequence is 16 residues long. The V gene end was trimmed by 2 bases and the J gene end by 8 bases; junction bases not matched to a gene: 12. CDR3 protein: CASSYLGQGETGGYTF. The DNA of the CDR3 is TGTGCCAGCAGTTACCTGGGACAGGGCGAAACTGGGGGCTACACCTTC.

This sequence joins TRBV5-1 and TRBJ2-3; D perhaps matches TRBD2 (7 bases). Germline V gene sequence: CDR1 SGHRS, CDR2 YFSETQ. V gave up 0 bases and J gave up 2 bases, with 19 bases separating them. The CDR3 sequence is 18 residues long. CDR3 sequence reads: CASSLEFLGGRPTDTQYF. The CDR3, as DNA: TGCGCCAGCAGCTTGGAGTTTTTGGGGGGGCGGCCCACAGATACGCAGTATTTT.

The V call is TRBV6-1, the J call TRBJ1-5, with D possibly being TRBD1 (5 bases). V was cut by 0 bases and J by 7 bases, with 13 bases left in between. From germline, CDR1 is MNHNS and CDR2 SASEGT. The CDR3 length is 15 residues. The CDR3 loop is CASSEATGGGQPQHF. CDR3 DNA: TGTGCCAGCAGTGAAGCGACTGGGGGAGGACAGCCCCAGCATTTT.

This chain links TRBV13 with TRBJ2-2; no firm D call. Germline CDR1 reads PRHDT; CDR2 reads FYEKMQ (reference sequence). The CDR3 totals 12 residues. The V end was cut by 5 bases, the J end by 4 bases, with 5 bases between. The CDR3 DNA sequence: TGTGCCAGCAGCCTCAGCACCGGGGAGCTGTTTTTT. This codes for CASSLSTGELFF.

Concerning this clone: The sample holds other DNA sequences that translate to the same CDR3. This sequence joins TRBV5-1 and TRBJ2-1; 15 bases line up with TRBD2. V was pared by 4 bases and J by 2 bases, with 4 bases of the junction left unmatched. The CDR3 contains 17 residues. Germline CDR1 SGHRS, CDR2 YFSETQ. CDR3 sequence reads: CASSLRTSGGAYNEQFF. Written as DNA, the CDR3 is TGCGCCAGCAGCCTAAGGACTAGCGGGGGGGCCTACAATGAGCAGTTCTTC.

The gene calls are TRBV19 and TRBJ2-7, with D maybe TRBD1 (6 bases). V gave up 4 bases and J gave up 4 bases, with 17 bases separating them. Germline CDR1 is LNHDA and CDR2 is SQIVND (reference sequence). The CDR3 spans 15 residues. The DNA for the CDR3 is TGTGCCAGTAGTAGTAGGACAGAAATGGGGTACGAGCAGTACTTC. Protein sequence: CASSSRTEMGYEQYF.

This chain uses TRBV21-1 with TRBJ2-2; the table's D call of TRBD2 was not tested on the DNA. TRBV21-1 is annotated as a pseudogene. The CDR3 is made up of 16 amino acids. For the CDR3, the DNA is TGTGCCAGCAGCAGGGGGGTCCAATCGAACACCGGGGAGCTGTTTTTT. Translating gives CASSRGVQSNTGELFF.

The J gene is TRBJ2-7, the V gene TRBV14; maybe TRBD2 (6 bases). This CDR3 has 14 amino acids. The V gene lost 0 bases and the J gene lost 6 bases, with 12 bases spanning the gap. Germline values: CDR1 SGHDN, CDR2 FVKESK. For the CDR3, the DNA is TGTGCCAGCAGCCAAGAAACCGCCGGGAGCGAGCAGTACTTC. Its translation is CASSQETAGSEQYF.

The chain combines TRBV25-1 with TRBJ1-1, with D perhaps matching TRBD1 (5 bases). The germline V gene encodes CDR1 MGHDK and CDR2 SYGVNS. Trimming cost V 1 base and J 1 base, with 10 bases left between them. The CDR3 has 15 amino acids. CDR3 sequence: CASSELGGKNTEAFF. CDR3 DNA sequence: TGTGCCAGCAGTGAATTGGGGGGGAAGAACACTGAAGCTTTCTTT.

CDR3 sequence: CASSRFLGSTYEQYF. The CDR3 coding sequence is TGTGCCAGCAGCAGATTCCTGGGGAGTACCTACGAGCAGTACTTC. The chain uses TRBV3-1 (or the pseudogene TRBV3-2) and TRBJ2-7, with a possible D match to TRBD2 (5 bases). Germline V gene lookup returns CDR1 LGHDT and CDR2 YNNKEL (reference sequence). The CDR3 has 15 amino acids. Trimming left V 5 bases short and J 2 bases short, with 16 bases between.

The chain uses TRBV19 and TRBJ2-2; D perhaps matches TRBD2 (6 bases). Trimming pared 10 bases from V and 0 bases from J, leaving 24 bases between. CDR1 and CDR2 from the germline V gene are LNHDA and SQIVND (reference sequence). The CDR3 sequence is 18 residues long. Here the CDR3 DNA reads TGTGCCACCAAGCCCCGACTAGGTCTTTTTTCGAACACCGGGGAGCTGTTTTTT. It encodes CATKPRLGLFSNTGELFF. Variable domain in full (rest from reference TRBV19 and TRBJ2-2): DGGITQSPKYLFRKEGQNVTLSCEQNLNHDAMYWYRQDPGQGLRLIYYSQIVNDFQKGDIAEGYSVSREKKESFPLTVTSAQKNPTAFYLCATKPRLGLFSNTGELFFGEGSRLTVL.

This chain links TRBV29-1 with TRBJ2-3, with D tentatively TRBD1 (6 bases). The V end was cut by 8 bases, the J end by 2 bases, with 17 bases between. Germline V gene lookup returns CDR1 SQVTM and CDR2 ANQGSEA. The CDR3 is 14 amino acids. CDR3 amino acids: CSTKAGVSTDTQYF. CDR3 nucleotides: TGCAGCACTAAGGCAGGGGTTTCCACAGATACGCAGTATTTT.

The chain couples TRBV3-1 (or the pseudogene TRBV3-2) to TRBJ2-7, with 7 bases that match TRBD1. V lost 1 base to trimming and J lost 3 bases; unmatched junction nucleotides: 9. The germline gives CDR1 LGHDT, CDR2 YNNKEL (reference sequence). CDR3 length: 16 amino acids. The CDR3 DNA sequence: TGTGCCAGCAGCCAAGCCCTCCGGGACAGTCTCTACGAGCAGTACTTC. Translated: CASSQALRDSLYEQYF.

This clone was recorded once. This sequence joins TRBV19 and TRBJ1-5; 7 nucleotides align to TRBD1. The V segment lost 6 bases and the J segment 0 bases; nucleotides outside the gene matches: 8. Per germline, CDR1 LNHDA and CDR2 SQIVND (reference sequence). The CDR3 totals 16 residues. CDR3 sequence: CASSEFTGDSNQPQHF. CDR3 in DNA: TGTGCCAGTAGCGAATTCACAGGGGATAGCAATCAGCCCCAGCATTTT.

This rearrangement joins TRBV6-4 to TRBJ1-6, with 8 bases identical to TRBD1. V trimming: 1 base; J trimming: 3 bases; junction bases outside the gene matches: 8. Germline CDR1 is MRHNA and CDR2 is SNTAGT. The CDR3 runs 18 residues. This CDR3 reads CASSDLTQGAHYNSPLHF. DNA for the CDR3: TGTGCCAGCAGTGACTTAACTCAGGGGGCCCACTATAATTCACCCCTCCACTTT.

CDR3 sequence reads: CASSTQAPYEQYF. The CDR3 nucleotides read TGTGCCAGCAGTACACAGGCTCCCTACGAGCAGTACTTC. The chain joins TRBV27 to TRBJ2-7; possibly TRBD1 for D (5 bases). Germline values: CDR1 MNHEY, CDR2 SMNVEV (reference sequence). The V gene lost 5 bases and the J gene lost 2 bases, with 10 bases spanning the gap. The CDR3 extends over 13 amino acids.

This chain links TRBV27 with TRBJ1-1; the match to TRBD1 covers 9 bases. The CDR3 contains 14 residues. Germline values: CDR1 MNHEY, CDR2 SMNVEV (reference sequence). J was trimmed by 1 base and V by 6 bases; bases with no gene match: 3. CDR3 residues: CASSVQGANTEAFF. The CDR3 DNA is TGTGCCAGCAGCGTACAGGGGGCGAACACTGAAGCTTTCTTT.

J is TRBJ1-1 and V is TRBV28; possibly TRBD1 for D (5 bases). The V end lost 7 bases, the J end lost 7 bases, and 16 bases lay between the germline ends. The CDR3 contains 13 residues. Germline V gives CDR1 MDHEN, CDR2 SYDVKM. In DNA form, the CDR3 reads TGTGCCAGCACCCCGGGCGCGGGGCGTGAAGCTTTCTTT. It is translated as CASTPGAGREAFF.

In the case of this clone: One end of the junction is discordant with germline, which a read error may explain. The V and J genes are TRBV7-7 and TRBJ2-5; 7 bases map to TRBD2. In germline, CDR1 is SSHAT, CDR2 FNYEAQ (reference sequence). The CDR3 totals 14 residues. CDR3 residues: CASSSRGSQETQYF. In DNA, the CDR3 is TGTGCTAGCAGCTCGCGGGGGTCCCAAGAGACCCAGTACTTC.

The V call is TRBV7-2, the J call TRBJ2-2, with a possible D match to TRBD2 (7 bases). This CDR3 has 14 residues. Trimming removed 2 bases from V and 5 bases from J, with 9 bases in between. The germline gives CDR1 SGHTA, CDR2 FQGNSA. This chain's CDR3 is CASSLRGGTGELFF. The CDR3 bases are TGTGCCAGCAGCTTAAGGGGGGGGACCGGGGAGCTGTTTTTT.

The chain uses TRBV20-1 and TRBJ1-5; the D is unclear. CDR3 length equals 15 residues. Per germline, CDR1 DFQATT and CDR2 SNEGSKA (reference sequence). Trimming removed 3 bases at V and 1 base at J, with 13 bases between. The CDR3 here is CSASVSGGSNQPQHF. CDR3 DNA sequence: TGCAGTGCTAGTGTGTCAGGAGGGAGCAATCAGCCCCAGCATTTT.

The V gene is TRBV11-3, the J gene TRBJ2-1, with 7 bases matching TRBD2. J was trimmed by 1 base and V by 5 bases; bases with no gene match: 5. There are 15 residues in the CDR3. Germline-derived CDR1 and CDR2 are SGHNT and YENEEA. CDR3 region: CASSPGEGSYNEQFF. Written as DNA, the CDR3 is TGTGCCAGCAGCCCGGGGGAGGGATCCTACAATGAGCAGTTCTTC. Full variable domain (outside the CDR3, taken from reference TRBV11-3 and TRBJ2-1): EAGVVQSPRYKIIEKKQPVAFWCNPISGHNTLYWYLQNLGQGPELLIRYENEEAVDDSQLPKDRFSAERLKGVDSTLKIQPAELGDSAVYLCASSPGEGSYNEQFFGPGTRLTVL.